These 31 T cell receptor beta chains were sequenced from one sample in a study of patients and donors after allogeneic stem cell transplantation. TCRdb reprocessed the RT-PCR reads with MiXCR, giving one entry per CDR3 protein. The table lists hundreds of thousands of distinct CDR3 sequences, 16% of them singletons. The sequencing input was blood, either unsorted or a sorted T cell fraction (not recorded which). The receptors come from a human donor who was either an allogeneic HSCT recipient or a stem cell or donor lymphocyte infusion donor (not recorded which). It is not recorded whose cells these are; they may come from a transplant donor.

This sequence joins TRBV4-3 and TRBJ1-4; D gene unclear. Germline-derived CDR1 and CDR2 are LGHNA and YSLEER. V was shortened by 2 bases and J by 4 bases, with 14 bases between the two germline ends. This CDR3 region has 16 residues. The CDR3 loop is CASSQRPARFNEKLFF. The DNA of the CDR3 is TGCGCCAGCAGCCAAAGGCCGGCGCGCTTTAATGAAAAACTGTTTTTT.

The table lists this clonotype with many counts. This rearrangement joins TRBV7-6 to TRBJ1-2; weak D call: TRBD1 (5 bases). CDR1 is SGHVS and CDR2 is FNYEAQ in the germline V gene. The CDR3 runs to 15 residues. Trimming cost V 1 base and J 4 bases, with 13 bases left between them. The CDR3 DNA sequence: TGTGCCAGCAGCTTAGGTGCAGGGCGCCCCTATGGCTACACCTTC. The encoded protein is CASSLGAGRPYGYTF.

This clonotype has just a few counts. The chain carries TRBV11-3 and TRBJ2-5; D is unclear. Trimming left V 2 bases short and J 7 bases short, with 8 bases between. This CDR3 region has 12 residues. Per germline, CDR1 SGHNT and CDR2 YENEEA. CDR3 region: CASSLPARTQYF. The CDR3, as DNA: TGTGCCAGCAGCTTACCCGCCAGGACCCAGTACTTC.

V gene TRBV7-9 combines with J gene TRBJ1-1, with TRBD1 identical over 8 bases. The CDR3 sequence is 14 residues long. Germline lookup yields CDR1 SEHNR and CDR2 FQNEAQ (reference sequence). V gave up 5 bases and J gave up 4 bases; unmatched junction bases: 6. CDR3: CASSAQGGGTEAFF. CDR3 DNA sequence: TGTGCCAGCAGCGCACAGGGGGGAGGCACTGAAGCTTTCTTT.

The chain combines TRBV2 with TRBJ2-7; a weak D match, TRBD2 (6 bases). Trimming left V 7 bases short and J 2 bases short, with 12 bases between. The germline V gene encodes CDR1 SNHLY and CDR2 FYNNEI. The CDR3 loop spans 13 amino acids. The CDR3 bases are TGTGCCAGCATGACAGCGGGCCCCTACGAGCAGTACTTC. It encodes CASMTAGPYEQYF.

V usage is TRBV6-2 or TRBV6-3 and J usage is TRBJ2-1; D is unclear. The CDR3 contains 17 residues. Germline V gene data show CDR1 as MNHEY and CDR2 as SVGEGT. Deletions cut 0 bases from V and 4 bases from J, with 16 bases between. The CDR3, as DNA: TGTGCCAGCAGTTACTCGTACAGCCCGGTTGATTACAATGAGCAGTTCTTC. Protein: CASSYSYSPVDYNEQFF.

The V and J genes are TRBV12-3 or TRBV12-4 and TRBJ1-1; TRBD1 matches 8 bases. The CDR3 contains 14 residues. With V trimmed by 9 bases and J by 5 bases, 11 bases remained unmatched. In DNA form, the CDR3 reads TGTGCCAGGGCACAGGGGGAAACTACGACTGAAGCTTTCTTT. Translating it yields CARAQGETTTEAFF.

Only a few counts were recorded for this clonotype. The V and J genes are TRBV4-1 and TRBJ2-3; a possible D gene is TRBD1 (5 bases). Germline-derived CDR1 and CDR2 are MGHRA and YSYEKL. Trimming cost V 1 base and J 2 bases, with 16 bases left between them. This CDR3 is built from 17 residues. CDR3 coding DNA: TGCGCCAGCAGCCAAGGCATCGACAGAGTAATCACAGATACGCAGTATTTT. This sequence encodes CASSQGIDRVITDTQYF.

This clonotype appeared a few times. The chain is built from TRBV5-1 and TRBJ2-1; 9 bases fit TRBD2. The CDR3 sequence is 17 residues long. Per germline, CDR1 SGHRS and CDR2 YFSETQ. V shed 4 bases and J 7 bases; nucleotides not matched to a gene: 15. The CDR3 region is CASSPRISGGPGNEQFF. The CDR3 nucleotides read TGCGCCAGCAGCCCCCGAATCAGCGGGGGGCCGGGGAATGAGCAGTTCTTC. Supplemented by reference TRBV5-1 and TRBJ2-1, the full variable domain reads KAGVTQTPRYLIKTRGQQVTLSCSPISGHRSVSWYQQTPGQGLQFLFEYFSETQRNKGNFPGRFSGRQFSNSRSEMNVSTLELGDSALYLCASSPRISGGPGNEQFFGPGTRLTVL.

The chain links TRBV7-9 to TRBJ1-4; 9 bases line up with TRBD1. CDR3 size: 17 residues. Germline V gene data show CDR1 as SEHNR and CDR2 as FQNEAQ (reference sequence). With V trimmed by 5 bases and J by 8 bases, 15 bases remained unmatched. The CDR3 reads CASSSGQGRLNEEKLFF. The CDR3 DNA sequence: TGTGCCAGCAGCAGCGGACAGGGGAGGTTAAATGAGGAAAAACTGTTTTTT.

This chain uses TRBV7-9 with TRBJ1-6, with 9 bases fitting TRBD1. CDR3 length: 15 amino acids. Germline V lookup: CDR1 SEHNR, CDR2 FQNEAQ (reference sequence). V was pared by 4 bases and J by 9 bases, with 7 bases of the junction left unmatched. In DNA, the CDR3 is TGTGCCAGCAGCTCCGAGACAGGGGGTATTTCACCCCTCCACTTT. This translates into CASSSETGGISPLHF.

The chain links TRBV9 to TRBJ2-1; no clear D gene. The V and J ends lost 0 bases and 0 bases respectively, with 10 bases between them. CDR3 size: 16 residues. Per the germline V gene, CDR1 is SGDLS and CDR2 is YYNGEE. The CDR3 is CASSVAGHSSYNEQFF. In nucleotides, the CDR3 is TGTGCCAGCAGCGTAGCTGGGCATAGCTCCTACAATGAGCAGTTCTTC.

This clonotype appeared a few times. The gene calls are TRBV6-1 and TRBJ1-6, with 8 bases identical to TRBD1. The CDR3 sequence is 15 residues long. The V and J ends lost 7 bases and 9 bases, in that order; junction bases with no gene match: 11. Germline CDR1 MNHNS, CDR2 SASEGT. The CDR3 sequence: CASTAGTGLSSPLHF. CDR3 sequence (DNA): TGTGCCAGCACCGCCGGGACAGGTTTGAGTTCACCCCTCCACTTT.

This clonotype appeared a few times. The genes are TRBV15 and TRBJ2-2; D perhaps matches TRBD2 (6 bases). Trimming removed 3 bases at V and 7 bases at J, with 18 bases between. Germline lookup yields CDR1 LNHNV and CDR2 YYDKDF (reference sequence). This CDR3 contains 16 residues. The CDR3 region has the DNA TGTGCCACCAGCAGTCGGAATAGGAGGGACGGCGGGGAGCTGTTTTTT. It translates to CATSSRNRRDGGELFF. Drawing the rest from reference TRBV15 and TRBJ2-2, the complete variable domain is DAMVIQNPRYQVTQFGKPVTLSCSQTLNHNVMYWYQQKSSQAPKLLFHYYDKDFNNEADTPDNFQSRRPNTSFCFLDIRSPGLGDTAMYLCATSSRNRRDGGELFFGEGSRLTVL.

This clonotype was observed a few times. V and J are TRBV5-4 and TRBJ2-3; D is ambiguous. The CDR3 spans 14 residues. Trimming took 2 bases from V and 1 from J, leaving 8 bases between them. Germline CDR1 and CDR2: SGHNT and YYREEE (reference sequence). The CDR3 region is CASSFLLGTDTQYF. CDR3 DNA: TGTGCCAGCAGCTTCCTCCTGGGCACAGATACGCAGTATTTT. The complete variable domain, with remaining parts taken from reference TRBV5-4 and TRBJ2-3, reads ETGVTQSPTHLIKTRGQQVTLRCSSQSGHNTVSWYQQALGQGPQFIFQYYREEENGRGNFPPRFSGLQFPNYSSELNVNALELDDSALYLCASSFLLGTDTQYFGPGTRLTVL.

The CDR3 reads CSARTYRGRNEQFF. The CDR3 nucleotides read TGCAGTGCTAGAACTTACAGGGGTCGCAATGAGCAGTTCTTC. This chain uses TRBV20-1 with TRBJ2-1; TRBD1 matches 7 bases. Germline CDR1 is DFQATT and CDR2 is SNEGSKA (reference sequence). CDR3 size: 14 residues. Trimming removed 2 bases from V and 6 bases from J; junction bases left unmatched: 7.

This clonotype has a count of ten or more. The chain couples TRBV4-2 to TRBJ1-2, with a weak D call TRBD1 (5 bases). CDR1 and CDR2 (germline): LGHNA, YNFKEQ. Trimming left V 2 bases short and J 4 bases short, with 14 bases between. The CDR3 is made up of 15 amino acids. CDR3 amino acids: CASSQFLGAGYGYTF. DNA for the CDR3: TGTGCCAGCAGCCAATTCCTCGGGGCAGGCTATGGCTACACCTTC.

The genes are TRBV18 and TRBJ1-5; 11 positions match TRBD1. Trimming removed 2 bases from V and 6 bases from J; junction bases left unmatched: 6. Germline CDR1 KGHSH, CDR2 LQKENI. CDR3 length: 16 residues. The CDR3, as DNA: TGTGCCAGCTCACCAAAGGGACAGGGGGGAAGTCAGCCCCAGCATTTT. Encoded protein: CASSPKGQGGSQPQHF.

Only a few counts were recorded for this clonotype. The chain combines TRBV5-1 with TRBJ2-3, with 8 bases lining up with TRBD1. Germline V gives CDR1 SGHRS, CDR2 YFSETQ. V lost 4 bases and J lost 1; bases outside the gene matches: 8. The CDR3 loop spans 16 amino acids. Here the CDR3 reads CASSEAPGQGTDTQYF. Here the CDR3 DNA reads TGCGCCAGCAGCGAGGCGCCGGGACAGGGCACAGATACGCAGTATTTT.

This rearrangement joins TRBV4-1 to TRBJ2-7; 10 bases are a match to TRBD2. Per germline, CDR1 MGHRA and CDR2 YSYEKL. CDR3 length equals 18 residues. The ends lost 1 base at V and 2 bases at J; junction bases unmatched: 11. The CDR3: CASSQVLGASGRPYEQYF. Written as DNA, the CDR3 is TGCGCCAGCAGCCAAGTCTTAGGGGCTAGCGGGAGACCCTACGAGCAGTACTTC.

The chain combines TRBV18 with TRBJ1-5; 9 nucleotides align to TRBD1. Germline trimming cut 3 bases from V and 7 bases from J; bases unmatched to any gene: 7. The CDR3 consists of 15 residues. CDR1 and CDR2 (germline): KGHSH, LQKENI. DNA of the CDR3: TGTGCCAGCTCACCTAGGGACAGGGTGGTACAGCCCCAGCATTTT. Translated: CASSPRDRVVQPQHF.

This clonotype was seen at least ten times. The chain recombines TRBV6-2 or TRBV6-3 with TRBJ2-1; D not resolved. Germline lookup yields CDR1 MNHEY and CDR2 SVGEGT. The V gene lost 6 bases and the J gene lost 12 bases, with 15 bases spanning the gap. The CDR3 covers 12 residues. CDR3 nucleotides: TGTGCCAGCAGCCGCGAGAAGAATCGGCAGTTCTTC. It translates to CASSREKNRQFF.

The chain carries TRBV24-1 and TRBJ2-3; TRBD2 might be the D (6 bases). V shed 4 bases and J shed 4 bases, with 14 bases lying between them. Germline CDR1 is KGHDR and CDR2 is SFDVKD. The CDR3 runs 15 residues. CDR3 loop: CATSDWREVADTQYF. The CDR3 nucleotides are TGTGCCACCAGTGACTGGAGGGAGGTAGCAGATACGCAGTATTTT.

The chain combines TRBV9 with TRBJ2-1; 10 nucleotides line up with TRBD2. The CDR3 extends over 15 amino acids. V shed 4 bases, J shed 6 bases, and the junction held 7 bases outside the gene matches. Germline V gene data show CDR1 as SGDLS and CDR2 as YYNGEE. CDR3 residues: CASSPTSGAFNEQFF. CDR3 bases: TGTGCCAGCAGCCCTACTAGCGGGGCCTTCAATGAGCAGTTCTTC.

This chain uses TRBV7-9 with TRBJ1-6; maybe TRBD1 (6 bases). Germline V CDR1 and CDR2: SEHNR, FQNEAQ (reference sequence). Deletions cut 3 bases from V and 11 bases from J, with 11 bases between. The CDR3 contains 13 residues. The CDR3 nucleotides read TGTGCCAGCAGCTTGGGAGACAGGCCACCCCTCCACTTT. Its protein is CASSLGDRPPLHF.

This clonotype was seen ten or more times. The J gene is TRBJ2-7, the V gene TRBV6-2 or TRBV6-3; maybe TRBD1 (5 bases). The CDR3 is made up of 13 amino acids. CDR1 is MNHEY and CDR2 is SVGEGT in the germline V gene. Deletions cut 2 bases from V and 3 bases from J, with 8 bases between. The CDR3 DNA reads TGTGCCAGCAGTTACACCAGGGTCTACGAGCAGTACTTC. Its translation: CASSYTRVYEQYF.

V gene TRBV19 combines with J gene TRBJ1-2, with D perhaps TRBD1 (6 bases). There are 13 residues in the CDR3. Between the trimmed V and J ends, which lost 7 bases and 6 bases, there was a span of 15 bases. The germline CDR1 and CDR2 sequences are LNHDA and SQIVND (reference sequence). The CDR3 DNA reads TGTGCCAGTAATTCGTGGCAGGGGAATGGCTACACCTTC. This encodes CASNSWQGNGYTF.

V gene TRBV9 combines with J gene TRBJ1-1; D uncertain. Germline V gene data show CDR1 as SGDLS and CDR2 as YYNGEE. The CDR3 consists of 15 residues. Deletions cut 0 bases from V and 0 bases from J, with 9 bases between. CDR3 sequence: CASSVDWIMNTEAFF. CDR3 in DNA: TGTGCCAGCAGCGTAGACTGGATCATGAACACTGAAGCTTTCTTT.

The rearrangement links TRBV9 to TRBJ2-7; 9 bases are shared with TRBD2. J lost 4 bases, V lost 3 bases, and 8 bases had no gene match. CDR3 size: 15 residues. CDR1 is SGDLS, CDR2 YYNGEE, per germline. The CDR3 DNA follows: TGTGCCAGCAGCGCCGCGGATAGCGGGAGATACGAGCAGTACTTC. It yields the protein CASSAADSGRYEQYF.

The chain is built from TRBV4-1 and TRBJ2-2; 7 bases line up with TRBD2. Germline lookup yields CDR1 MGHRA and CDR2 YSYEKL. V gave up 7 bases and J gave up 3 bases; unmatched junction bases: 5. The CDR3 has 14 amino acids. The chain's CDR3 is CASKLAAYTGELFF. The CDR3 nucleotides read TGCGCCAGCAAGCTAGCGGCGTACACCGGGGAGCTGTTTTTT.

This clonotype has ten or more counts. This chain links TRBV5-1 with TRBJ2-3, with 7 bases that match TRBD2. Germline loops: CDR1 SGHRS, CDR2 YFSETQ. This CDR3 is 14 amino acids long. The J segment lost 2 bases and the V segment lost 3 bases, leaving 3 bases of the junction unmatched. The CDR3 loop is CASSSLADTDTQYF. DNA of the CDR3: TGCGCCAGCAGCTCCCTAGCGGACACAGATACGCAGTATTTT.